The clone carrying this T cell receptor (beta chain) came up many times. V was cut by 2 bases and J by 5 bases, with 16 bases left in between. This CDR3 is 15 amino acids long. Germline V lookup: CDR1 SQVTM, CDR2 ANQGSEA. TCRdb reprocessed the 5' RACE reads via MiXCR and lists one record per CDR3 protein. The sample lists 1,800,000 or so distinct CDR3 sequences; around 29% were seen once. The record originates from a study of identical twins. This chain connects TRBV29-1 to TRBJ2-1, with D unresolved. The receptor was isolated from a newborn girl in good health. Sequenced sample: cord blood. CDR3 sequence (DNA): TGCAGCGTTGAAATAAGGGTTTCCATTAACAATGAGCAGTTCTTC. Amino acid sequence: CSVEIRVSINNEQFF.